What follows are 27 T cell receptor beta chains derived from one specimen sequenced in a study of blood T cells in healthy people across ages. The authors ran a second PCR of about 6 to 12 cycles using a sample-barcoded 5' primer and a J-beta primer mix. TCRdb processed the 5' RACE reads anew with MiXCR; each CDR3 protein has one entry. Here the sample spans under 2 million distinct CDR3 sequences, around 36% being singletons. Material: blood. These receptors were obtained from a woman aged 25 to 39 in good health.

The J gene is TRBJ2-1, the V gene TRBV2; 7 bases agree with TRBD1. The CDR3 consists of 13 residues. Trimming cost V 8 bases and J 10 bases; bases outside gene matches: 11. Germline V lookup: CDR1 SNHLY, CDR2 FYNNEI. CDR3 nucleotides: TGTGCCAGCGAGAACCAGGGGGTAAGGGAGCAGTTCTTC. Translated: CASENQGVREQFF.

The chain carries TRBV7-2 and TRBJ2-4; tentatively, D is TRBD2 (5 bases). The CDR3 is 16 amino acids. Germline V gene data show CDR1 as SGHTA and CDR2 as FQGNSA. The V and J ends lost 1 base and 3 bases respectively, with 13 bases between them. This chain's CDR3 is CASSLGPDGGKNIQYF. CDR3 coding DNA: TGTGCCAGCAGCTTAGGGCCGGACGGAGGCAAAAACATTCAGTACTTC. Together with reference TRBV7-2 and TRBJ2-4, the CDR3 gives the full variable domain: GAGVSQSPSNKVTEKGKDVELRCDPISGHTALYWYRQSLGQGLEFLIYFQGNSAPDKSGLPSDRFSAERTGGSVSTLTIQRTQQEDSAVYLCASSLGPDGGKNIQYFGAGTRLSVL.

Turning to this clonotype: At one end, the junction sequence differs from germline, possibly due to a read error. V gene TRBV6-2 or TRBV6-3 combines with J gene TRBJ2-6; D could derive from TRBD1 or TRBD2 (6 bases each). Germline CDR1 reads MNHEY; CDR2 reads SVGEGT. This CDR3 contains 17 residues. CDR3 DNA sequence: TGTGCCAGCAGCTCTCTCAGAACAGGGACTGGGGCCAATGTCCTGACTTTC. It codes for CASSSLRTGTGANVLTF.

This clonotype was observed a few times. The V gene is TRBV11-1, the J gene TRBJ2-1; D perhaps matches TRBD2 (6 bases). The CDR3 contains 17 residues. V shed 5 bases and J shed 8 bases, with 25 bases lying between them. CDR1 and CDR2 from the germline V gene are SGHAT and FQDESV (reference sequence). The CDR3: CASSPNSPGDRGDEQFF. DNA of the CDR3: TGTGCCAGCAGCCCCAATTCCCCGGGGGACCGTGGGGATGAGCAGTTCTTC.

The chain uses TRBV29-1 and TRBJ1-4; D uncertain. The germline V gene has CDR1 SQVTM and CDR2 ANQGSEA. The CDR3 covers 14 residues. V lost 0 bases and J 8 bases, leaving 13 bases between the germline ends. The CDR3 DNA is TGCAGCGTTGAAGATAAAACAGAAGGGGAAAAACTGTTTTTT. This codes for CSVEDKTEGEKLFF. The full variable domain, with the rest looked up from reference TRBV29-1 and TRBJ1-4, is SAVISQKPSRDICQRGTSLTIQCQVDSQVTMMFWYRQQPGQSLTLIATANQGSEATYESGFVIDKFPISRPNLTFSTLTVSNMSPEDSSIYLCSVEDKTEGEKLFFGSGTQLSVL.

The rearrangement uses TRBV28 and TRBJ2-3; D remains ambiguous. The CDR3 is made up of 12 amino acids. In germline, CDR1 is MDHEN, CDR2 SYDVKM. Deletions cut 6 bases from V and 10 bases from J, with 14 bases between. The CDR3 coding sequence is TGTGCCAGCAGGGAGACTCCACGAGCGCAGTATTTT. Translating gives CASRETPRAQYF.

This clonotype was observed a few times. The J gene is TRBJ1-6, the V gene TRBV7-9; D is ambiguous. Per germline, CDR1 SEHNR and CDR2 FQNEAQ (reference sequence). The germline V and J ends were trimmed by 1 base and 15 bases, with 10 bases remaining between them. This CDR3 is 12 amino acids long. The CDR3, as DNA: TGTGCCAGCAGCTTAGATGGGAACCGCCTCCACTTT. This encodes CASSLDGNRLHF.

J is TRBJ1-5 and V is TRBV7-8; no reliable D call. Trimming removed 1 base from V and 4 bases from J, with 5 bases in between. The germline gives CDR1 SGHVS, CDR2 FQNEAQ. There are 13 residues in the CDR3. The CDR3 sequence: CASSLVPNQPQHF. Written as DNA, the CDR3 is TGTGCCAGCAGCTTAGTCCCAAATCAGCCCCAGCATTTT.

This clonotype was seen a few times. The genes are TRBV29-1 and TRBJ2-3; the match to TRBD1 covers 7 bases. Germline CDR1 is SQVTM and CDR2 is ANQGSEA. J was trimmed by 4 bases and V by 1 base; bases with no gene match: 8. This CDR3 is built from 15 residues. The CDR3 is CSVEGMTGIPDTQYF. In nucleotides, the CDR3 is TGCAGCGTTGAAGGGATGACAGGGATCCCAGATACGCAGTATTTT.

Many counts were recorded for this clonotype. The genes are TRBV7-9 and TRBJ2-7, with 7 bases identical to TRBD1. This CDR3 has 15 residues. The germline gives CDR1 SEHNR, CDR2 FQNEAQ (reference sequence). J was trimmed by 2 bases and V by 5 bases; bases with no gene match: 9. The CDR3 coding sequence is TGTGCCAGCAGCCCACGACAGGGTGGCACCTACGAGCAGTACTTC. Amino acids: CASSPRQGGTYEQYF.

The rearrangement links TRBV7-9 to TRBJ2-7; a possible D gene is TRBD1 (6 bases). In germline, CDR1 is SEHNR, CDR2 FQNEAQ (reference sequence). V was clipped by 2 bases and J by 0 bases, with 23 bases between them. This CDR3 comprises 19 residues. CDR3 region: CASSLSRSRYRDNSYEQYF. CDR3 DNA: TGTGCCAGCAGCTTAAGTCGATCCAGGTACCGGGACAACTCCTACGAGCAGTACTTC. Complete variable domain (other parts from reference TRBV7-9 and TRBJ2-7): DTGVSQNPRHKITKRGQNVTFRCDPISEHNRLYWYRQTLGQGPEFLTYFQNEAQLEKSRLLSDRFSAERPKGSFSTLEIQRTEQGDSAMYLCASSLSRSRYRDNSYEQYFGPGTRLTVT.

This clonotype was picked up one time. This chain links TRBV15 with TRBJ1-2; tentative D call: TRBD1 (6 bases). V gave up 3 bases and J gave up 5 bases, with 16 bases separating them. Germline V CDR1 and CDR2: LNHNV, YYDKDF (reference sequence). The CDR3 loop spans 15 amino acids. CDR3 DNA sequence: TGTGCCACCAGCAGCCGGGACAAGGGTCGGTATGGCTACACCTTC. This translates into CATSSRDKGRYGYTF.

A few counts support this clonotype. The V gene is TRBV24-1, the J gene TRBJ1-5, with 9 bases that match TRBD1. V lost 4 bases, J lost 1 base, and 4 bases stayed unmatched. The CDR3 consists of 16 residues. Germline V gives CDR1 KGHDR, CDR2 SFDVKD. The CDR3 here is CATSDPGTGSNQPQHF. The CDR3 DNA follows: TGTGCCACCAGTGACCCTGGGACAGGGAGCAATCAGCCCCAGCATTTT.

This clonotype was picked up many times. V usage is TRBV2 and J usage is TRBJ2-4, with D unclear. This CDR3 contains 15 residues. Trimming removed 6 bases at V and 0 bases at J, with 12 bases between. In germline, CDR1 is SNHLY, CDR2 FYNNEI. CDR3 nucleotides: TGTGCCAGCAGCTTGGCGGACCTAGCCAAAAACATTCAGTACTTC. It is translated as CASSLADLAKNIQYF.

This clonotype was seen a handful of times. The rearrangement joins TRBV20-1 to TRBJ2-1, with D perhaps being TRBD1 or TRBD2 (5 bases each). CDR1 and CDR2 (germline): DFQATT, SNEGSKA (reference sequence). Trimming stripped 7 bases from V and 2 bases from J, with 12 bases between. The CDR3 runs to 13 residues. DNA for the CDR3: TGCAGTGTGGGGGTCCAACCCTACAATGAGCAGTTCTTC. It encodes CSVGVQPYNEQFF.

The rearrangement joins TRBV9 to TRBJ2-1, with a possible D match to TRBD2 (5 bases). This CDR3 region has 16 residues. The V end lost 3 bases, the J end lost 0 bases, and 13 bases lay between the germline ends. Germline V lookup: CDR1 SGDLS, CDR2 YYNGEE. CDR3: CASSGGLYNSYNEQFF. DNA for the CDR3: TGTGCCAGCAGCGGAGGACTCTACAACTCCTACAATGAGCAGTTCTTC.

This clonotype was counted a few times. The gene calls are TRBV5-1 and TRBJ2-3, with D perhaps matching TRBD2 (5 bases). The V gene lost 0 bases and the J gene lost 9 bases, with 14 bases spanning the gap. This CDR3 has 14 amino acids. Germline CDR1 and CDR2: SGHRS and YFSETQ. The CDR3 nucleotides are TGCGCCAGCAGCTTGGCGTACCGGGGAGAGACGCAGTATTTT. This sequence encodes CASSLAYRGETQYF.

The V call is TRBV5-1, the J call TRBJ2-1; TRBD2 agrees at 14 bases. The V segment lost 4 bases and the J segment 0 bases; nucleotides outside the gene matches: 3. The CDR3 has 17 amino acids. From germline, CDR1 is SGHRS and CDR2 YFSETQ. CDR3 residues: CASSTGLAGDSYNEQFF. In nucleotides, the CDR3 is TGCGCCAGCAGCACGGGACTAGCGGGGGACTCCTACAATGAGCAGTTCTTC.

The chain has TRBV20-1 and TRBJ1-5; the D is unclear. Per the germline V gene, CDR1 is DFQATT and CDR2 is SNEGSKA (reference sequence). The CDR3 sequence is 13 residues long. The germline V and J ends were trimmed by 4 bases and 4 bases, with 11 bases remaining between them. CDR3 in amino acids: CSAKNGRNQPQHF. CDR3 DNA sequence: TGCAGTGCTAAAAACGGGAGGAATCAGCCCCAGCATTTT.

As concerns this clonotype: A much larger clone lies a single base off, so this may be a read error. The rearrangement uses TRBV12-3 or TRBV12-4 and TRBJ2-5; possibly TRBD1 or TRBD2 for D (5 bases each). This CDR3 has 16 amino acids. V lost 6 bases, J lost 0 bases, and 17 bases lay in between. The CDR3 DNA is TGTGCCAGCAGCCCCCTGGGAGAGGGGAACCAAGAGACCCAGTACTTC. This codes for CASSPLGEGNQETQYF.

Details on this clonotype: This may be a read error, as it is one base from a much larger clone. CDR3: CANSQASTDTQYF. In DNA, the CDR3 is TGCGCCAACAGCCAGGCCAGCACAGATACGCAGTATTTT. This chain joins TRBV4-1 and TRBJ2-3, with D unresolved. The germline CDR1 and CDR2 sequences are MGHRA and YSYEKL. CDR3 length equals 13 residues.

The table lists this clonotype with a few counts. This sequence joins TRBV6-5 and TRBJ2-2; tentatively, D is TRBD1 (6 bases). V was cut by 2 bases and J by 3 bases, with 7 bases left in between. The V gene's germline CDR1 is MNHEY and CDR2 SVGAGI. CDR3 length: 14 residues. The chain's CDR3 is CASSYTGHTGELFF. CDR3 DNA: TGTGCCAGCAGTTACACAGGGCACACCGGGGAGCTGTTTTTT.

Only one count was recorded for this clonotype. The V and J genes are TRBV11-2 and TRBJ2-7, with D tentatively TRBD2 (6 bases). Trimming shortened V by 6 bases and J by 6 bases, and 18 bases separated the two germline ends. The CDR3 length is 14 residues. Germline assignment: CDR1 SGHAT and CDR2 FQNNGV. Written as DNA, the CDR3 is TGTGCCAGCAGAAACTGGACTATGGGGCCCGAGCAGTACTTC. Translated, it gives CASRNWTMGPEQYF.

This clonotype turned up a few times. The chain recombines TRBV12-3 or TRBV12-4 with TRBJ1-5; 7 bases fit TRBD1. V was pared by 6 bases and J by 5 bases, with 10 bases of the junction left unmatched. The CDR3 has 15 amino acids. The CDR3 here is CASRTTGALDQPQHF. The CDR3 DNA sequence: TGTGCCAGCAGAACTACAGGGGCTTTAGATCAGCCCCAGCATTTT.

This clonotype was detected a few times. This chain links TRBV10-3 with TRBJ2-5; D is undetermined. Looked up from germline, CDR1 is ENHRY and CDR2 is SYGVKD. The V end lost 4 bases, the J end lost 2 bases, and 8 bases lay between the germline ends. This CDR3 region has 13 residues. CDR3 nucleotide sequence: TGTGCCATCAGTGCAGAACAGCAAGAGACCCAGTACTTC. Its translation is CAISAEQQETQYF.

The CDR3 reads CASSPGRTGHYGYTF. CDR3 coding DNA: TGTGCCAGCAGCCCAGGAAGGACAGGGCATTACGGCTACACCTTC. V usage is TRBV7-6 and J usage is TRBJ1-2; 8 bases are shared with TRBD1. The CDR3 is 15 amino acids. Germline V gives CDR1 SGHVS, CDR2 FNYEAQ. The trim removed 5 bases at V and 8 bases at J, leaving 13 bases unmatched.

This chain uses TRBV24-1 with TRBJ2-2, with D tentatively TRBD1 or TRBD2 (5 bases each). The CDR3 has 14 residues. Germline V CDR1 and CDR2: KGHDR, SFDVKD. V dropped 4 bases and J dropped 5 bases, with 10 bases sitting between them. CDR3 region: CATSDQRGTGELFF. CDR3 sequence (DNA): TGTGCCACCAGTGACCAGAGGGGAACCGGGGAGCTGTTTTTT.